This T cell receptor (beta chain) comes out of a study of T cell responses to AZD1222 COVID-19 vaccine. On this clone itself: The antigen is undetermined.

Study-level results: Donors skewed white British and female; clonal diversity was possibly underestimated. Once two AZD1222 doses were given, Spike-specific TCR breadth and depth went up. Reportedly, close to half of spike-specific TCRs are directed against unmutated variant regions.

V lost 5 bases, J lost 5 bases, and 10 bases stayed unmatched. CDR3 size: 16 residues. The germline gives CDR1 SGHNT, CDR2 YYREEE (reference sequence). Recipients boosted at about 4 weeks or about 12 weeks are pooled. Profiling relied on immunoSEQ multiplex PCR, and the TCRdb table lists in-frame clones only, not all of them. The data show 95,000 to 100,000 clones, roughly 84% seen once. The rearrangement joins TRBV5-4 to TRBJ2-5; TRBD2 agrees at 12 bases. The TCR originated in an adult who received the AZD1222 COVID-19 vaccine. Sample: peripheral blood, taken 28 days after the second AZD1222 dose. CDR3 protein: CASSTRLAGVGETQYF. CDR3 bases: TGTGCCAGCAGTACACGACTAGCGGGAGTGGGGGAGACCCAGTACTTC.